This T cell receptor (beta chain) was captured by sequencing in a study of T cells expressing NK-cell markers. Study as a whole: Just one sequenced donor of eight was HCMV-seronegative, while seven were seropositive. The study's findings and limits: About 1.0-7.0% of CD8+ T cells in more than 5 donors belonged to dominant NKG2C+ clonotypes. A handful of donors likewise had their CD3+CD56-NKG2C+ fraction led by these clonotypes. Questions lingered over whether expanded NKG2C+ T cell clones were HCMV-specific.

A remark on this clonotype: The antigen remains unidentified.

TCRdb reprocessed the 5' RACE reads and stores each CDR3 protein as one record, lacking DNA. This sample's clone table lists about 160,000 distinct CDR3 sequences. Input material: blood T cells: a sorted CD56 or NKG2C T cell subset, CD4+ or CD8+ T cells, or bulk PBMC T cells (not recorded which). This TCR came from a man aged 18-75 years in good health.

CDR3 protein: CASSTGSPYNEQFF. The chain combines TRBV19 with TRBJ2-1; TCRdb selects TRBD1, and the lack of DNA leaves this call unchecked. The CDR3 sequence is 14 residues long. Germline values: CDR1 LNHDA, CDR2 SQIVND (reference sequence).